The TCR beta chain described here comes from a study of regulatory T cells in long-lasting Graves disease. Combining iRepertoire HTBI primers with Arm-PCR of CDR3 regions, the authors built TCR beta libraries. TCRdb called the multiplex PCR reads again in MiXCR, with one record for every CDR3 protein. The sample consists of approximately 500,000 distinct CDR3 sequences, under 25% of them appearing once. Time point given: persistent/refractory GD, antithyroid drugs over 5 years with positive TRAb. The TCR library was made from RNA that had been extracted from PBMCs in TRIzol. Trimming stripped 0 bases from V and 2 bases from J, with 11 bases between. The CDR3 totals 15 residues. Germline V CDR1 and CDR2: DFQATT, SNEGSKA (reference sequence).

The sequence derives from a female donor with Graves disease. This specimen was peripheral blood mononuclear cells (PBMCs), taken when the disease was refractory, from a patient treated with antithyroid drugs. The chain recombines TRBV20-1 with TRBJ1-5; TRBD1 might be the D (5 bases). CDR3 in amino acids: CSARDAWDGNQPQHF. CDR3 DNA: TGCAGTGCTAGAGATGCTTGGGACGGCAATCAGCCCCAGCATTTT.